The clone carrying this T cell receptor (beta chain) was seen a single time. A junction end diverges from the germline sequence, so it may reflect a read error. Profiled with immunoSEQ multiplex PCR; TCRdb holds only in-frame clones, not every one. The table records around 230,000 clones, approximately 82% of them present only once. This record belongs to a study of blood T cell repertoires in COVID-19. Study context: In each case, the material was cDNA or gDNA derived from T cells, B-cell-depleted T cells, or PBMCs.

This CDR3 is 16 amino acids long. Germline V gene data show CDR1 as LGHDT and CDR2 as YNNKEL (reference sequence). The sequence was collected from a man in his forties who had recovered from COVID-19. Input material: PBMCs or T cells enriched from blood (not recorded which). The chain has TRBV3-1 (or the pseudogene TRBV3-2) and TRBJ2-7; 11 positions match TRBD2. CDR3 sequence (DNA): TGTGCCAGCAGCCCCGGGACTAGCGGACTAAGGGCCCTAAGTGTCTTC. The encoded protein is CASSPGTSGLRALSVF.